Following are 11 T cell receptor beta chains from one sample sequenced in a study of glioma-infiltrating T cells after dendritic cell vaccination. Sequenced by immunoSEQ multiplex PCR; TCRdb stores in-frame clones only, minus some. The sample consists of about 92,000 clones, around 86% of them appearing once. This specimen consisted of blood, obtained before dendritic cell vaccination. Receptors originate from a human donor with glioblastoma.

Here the CDR3 DNA reads TGTGCCAGCACCCTTTATCAGCCCCAGCATTTT. Translating it yields CASTLYQPQHF. The chain combines TRBV5-8 with TRBJ1-5; no clear D gene. V was trimmed by 6 bases and J by 5 bases, leaving 6 bases between them. CDR3 size: 11 residues. The germline V gene has CDR1 SGHTS and CDR2 YDEGEE.

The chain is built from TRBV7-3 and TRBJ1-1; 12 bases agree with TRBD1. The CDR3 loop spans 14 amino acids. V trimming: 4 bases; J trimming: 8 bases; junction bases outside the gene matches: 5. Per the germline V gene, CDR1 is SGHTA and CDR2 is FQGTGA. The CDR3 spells CASSSGQGAREAFF. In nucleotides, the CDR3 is TGTGCCAGCAGCTCGGGACAGGGGGCGCGGGAAGCTTTCTTT.

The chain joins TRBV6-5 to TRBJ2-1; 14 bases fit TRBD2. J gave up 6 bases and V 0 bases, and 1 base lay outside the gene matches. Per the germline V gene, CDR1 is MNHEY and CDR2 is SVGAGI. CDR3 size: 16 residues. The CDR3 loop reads CASSYSGTSGSNEQFF. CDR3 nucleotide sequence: TGTGCCAGCAGTTACTCGGGGACTAGCGGGAGCAATGAGCAGTTCTTC.

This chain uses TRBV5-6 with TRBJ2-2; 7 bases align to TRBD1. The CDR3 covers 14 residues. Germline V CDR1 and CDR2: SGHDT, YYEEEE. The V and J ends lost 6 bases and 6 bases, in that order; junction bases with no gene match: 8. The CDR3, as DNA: TGTGCCAGCACCATCATACAGGGGCCCGGGGAGCTGTTTTTT. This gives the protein CASTIIQGPGELFF. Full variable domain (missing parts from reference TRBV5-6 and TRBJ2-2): DAGVTQSPTHLIKTRGQQVTLRCSPKSGHDTVSWYQQALGQGPQFIFQYYEEEERQRGNFPDRFSGHQFPNYSSELNVNALLLGDSALYLCASTIIQGPGELFFGEGSRLTVL.

Written as DNA, the CDR3 is TGTGCCAGCAGTTTTACAGGGTTGAATGAAAAACTGTTTTTT. This encodes CASSFTGLNEKLFF. J is TRBJ1-4 and V is TRBV6-6; D perhaps matches TRBD1 (6 bases). The V end was cut by 4 bases, the J end by 5 bases, with 11 bases between. Germline assignment: CDR1 MNHNY and CDR2 SVGAGI (reference sequence). This CDR3 has 14 amino acids.

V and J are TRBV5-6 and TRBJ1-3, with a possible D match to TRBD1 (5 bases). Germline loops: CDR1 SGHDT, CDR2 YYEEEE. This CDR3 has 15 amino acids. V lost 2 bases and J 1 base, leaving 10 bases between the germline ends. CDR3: CASSLVQASGNTIYF. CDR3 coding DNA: TGTGCCAGCAGCTTAGTACAGGCGTCTGGAAACACCATATATTTT.

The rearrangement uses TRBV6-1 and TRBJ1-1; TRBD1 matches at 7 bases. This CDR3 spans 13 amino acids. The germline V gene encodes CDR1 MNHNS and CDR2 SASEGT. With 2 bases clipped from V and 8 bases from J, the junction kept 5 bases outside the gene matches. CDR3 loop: CASSEMGQLEAFF. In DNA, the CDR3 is TGTGCCAGCAGTGAAATGGGACAGCTCGAAGCTTTCTTT.

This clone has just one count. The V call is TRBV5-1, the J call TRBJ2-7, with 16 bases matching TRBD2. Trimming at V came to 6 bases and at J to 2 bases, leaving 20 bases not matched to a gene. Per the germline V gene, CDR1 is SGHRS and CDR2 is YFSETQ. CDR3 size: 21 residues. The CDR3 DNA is TGCGCCAGCAAGCTGGGGCAGACAATAGGGACTAGCGGGAGGGGCGCCTACGAGCAGTACTTC. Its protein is CASKLGQTIGTSGRGAYEQYF.

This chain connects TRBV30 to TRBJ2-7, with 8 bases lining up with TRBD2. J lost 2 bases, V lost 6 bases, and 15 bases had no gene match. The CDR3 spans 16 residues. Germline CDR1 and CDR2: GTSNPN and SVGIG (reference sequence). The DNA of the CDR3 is TGTGCCTGCGACCGCAGGCTAGCGGGTGGCACCTACGAGCAGTACTTC. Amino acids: CACDRRLAGGTYEQYF. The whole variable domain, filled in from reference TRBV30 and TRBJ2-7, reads SQTIHQWPATLVQPVGSPLSLECTVEGTSNPNLYWYRQAAGRGLQLLFYSVGIGQISSEVPQNLSASRPQDRQFILSSKKLLLSDSGFYLCACDRRLAGGTYEQYFGPGTRLTVT.

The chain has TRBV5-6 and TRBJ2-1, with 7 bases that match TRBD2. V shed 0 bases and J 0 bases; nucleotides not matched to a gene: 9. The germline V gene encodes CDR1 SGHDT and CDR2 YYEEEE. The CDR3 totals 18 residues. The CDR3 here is CASSLGKLAYSSYNEQFF. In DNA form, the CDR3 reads TGTGCCAGCAGCTTGGGTAAACTAGCGTATAGCTCCTACAATGAGCAGTTCTTC. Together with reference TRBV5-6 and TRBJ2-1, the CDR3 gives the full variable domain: DAGVTQSPTHLIKTRGQQVTLRCSPKSGHDTVSWYQQALGQGPQFIFQYYEEEERQRGNFPDRFSGHQFPNYSSELNVNALLLGDSALYLCASSLGKLAYSSYNEQFFGPGTRLTVL.

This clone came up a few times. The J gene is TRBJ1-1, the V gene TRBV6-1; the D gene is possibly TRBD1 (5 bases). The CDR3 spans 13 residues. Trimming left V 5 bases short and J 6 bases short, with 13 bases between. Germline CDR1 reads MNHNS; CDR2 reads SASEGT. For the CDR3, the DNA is TGTGCCAGCAGTACAGGAGAGGTCGCTGAAGCTTTCTTT. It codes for CASSTGEVAEAFF.